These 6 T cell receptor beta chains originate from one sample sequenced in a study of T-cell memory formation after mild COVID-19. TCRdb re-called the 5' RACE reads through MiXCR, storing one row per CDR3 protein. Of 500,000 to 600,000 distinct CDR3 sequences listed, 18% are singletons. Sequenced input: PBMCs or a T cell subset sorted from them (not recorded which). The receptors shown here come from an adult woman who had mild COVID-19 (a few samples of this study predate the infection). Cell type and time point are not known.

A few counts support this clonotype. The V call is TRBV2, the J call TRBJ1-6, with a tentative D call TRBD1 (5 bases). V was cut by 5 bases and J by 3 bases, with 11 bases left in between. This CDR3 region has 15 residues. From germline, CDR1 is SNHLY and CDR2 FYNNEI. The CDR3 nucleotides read TGTGCCAGCAGTTCAACAGGCGACTATAATTCACCCCTCCACTTT. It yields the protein CASSSTGDYNSPLHF.

This CDR3 reads CASSQNGTGANVLTF. For the CDR3, the DNA is TGCGCCAGCAGTCAAAATGGGACAGGGGCCAACGTCCTGACTTTC. The chain is built from TRBV23-1 and TRBJ2-6; the D gene is possibly TRBD1 (6 bases). TRBV23-1 is given ORF status, its function remaining uncertain. V was trimmed by 2 bases and J by 4 bases, leaving 9 bases between them. CDR3 size: 15 residues.

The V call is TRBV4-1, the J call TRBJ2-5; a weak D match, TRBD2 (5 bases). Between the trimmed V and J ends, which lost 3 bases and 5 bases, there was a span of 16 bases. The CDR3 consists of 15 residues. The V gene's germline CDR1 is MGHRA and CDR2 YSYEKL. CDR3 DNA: TGCGCCAGCAGCCAGGGCGGGCAACTTCAGGAGACCCAGTACTTC. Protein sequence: CASSQGGQLQETQYF.

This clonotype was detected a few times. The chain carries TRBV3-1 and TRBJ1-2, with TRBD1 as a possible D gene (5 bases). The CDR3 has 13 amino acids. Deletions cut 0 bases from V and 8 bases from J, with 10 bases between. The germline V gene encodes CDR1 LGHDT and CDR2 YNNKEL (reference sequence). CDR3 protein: CASSQEGPGGYTF. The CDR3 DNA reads TGTGCCAGCAGCCAAGAGGGGCCGGGCGGCTACACCTTC. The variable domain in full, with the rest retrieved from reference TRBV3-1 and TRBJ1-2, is DTAVSQTPKYLVTQMGNDKSIKCEQNLGHDTMYWYKQDSKKFLKIMFSYNNKELIINETVPNRFSPKSPDKAHLNLHINSLELGDSAVYFCASSQEGPGGYTFGSGTRLTVV.

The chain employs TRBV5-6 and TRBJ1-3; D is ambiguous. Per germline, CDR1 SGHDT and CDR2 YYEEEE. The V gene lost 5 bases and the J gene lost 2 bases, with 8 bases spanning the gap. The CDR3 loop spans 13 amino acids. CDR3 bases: TGTGCCAGCAGAACAAGCCCTGGAAACACCATATATTTT. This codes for CASRTSPGNTIYF.

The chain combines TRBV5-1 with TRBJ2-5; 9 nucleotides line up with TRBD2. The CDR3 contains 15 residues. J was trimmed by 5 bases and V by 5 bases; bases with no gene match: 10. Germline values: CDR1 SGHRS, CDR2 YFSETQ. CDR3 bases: TGCGCCAGCAGTATCGGCGGGGGGGCCCGGGAGACCCAGTACTTC. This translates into CASSIGGGARETQYF.